The clone carrying this TCR beta chain was counted a few times. The data were taken from a study of blood T cells in healthy people across ages. Turning to the study itself: Using template switching, researchers captured about one barcoded beta molecule for each two T cells.

Peripheral blood, about 9.3 milliliters per donor, was collected. The second PCR ran 7 to 11 cycles with a sample-barcoded 5' primer and J-beta primers. Tagging of each cDNA molecule was performed by a template-switch adaptor with 12 random nucleotides. MiXCR, run by TCRdb on the 5' RACE reads, gives a single entry per CDR3 protein. The sample consists of fewer than 2 million distinct CDR3 sequences, roughly two fifths of them appearing once. This TCR was recovered from a human donor in good health. The sequenced sample consisted of blood.

The CDR3: CASSVTGKASTDTQYF. In nucleotides, the CDR3 is TGTGCCAGCAGCGTCACAGGGAAGGCGAGCACAGATACGCAGTATTTT. The genes are TRBV9 and TRBJ2-3, with D tentatively TRBD1 (6 bases). Trimming removed 2 bases at V and 0 bases at J, with 13 bases between. The CDR3 extends over 16 amino acids. Per the germline V gene, CDR1 is SGDLS and CDR2 is YYNGEE.